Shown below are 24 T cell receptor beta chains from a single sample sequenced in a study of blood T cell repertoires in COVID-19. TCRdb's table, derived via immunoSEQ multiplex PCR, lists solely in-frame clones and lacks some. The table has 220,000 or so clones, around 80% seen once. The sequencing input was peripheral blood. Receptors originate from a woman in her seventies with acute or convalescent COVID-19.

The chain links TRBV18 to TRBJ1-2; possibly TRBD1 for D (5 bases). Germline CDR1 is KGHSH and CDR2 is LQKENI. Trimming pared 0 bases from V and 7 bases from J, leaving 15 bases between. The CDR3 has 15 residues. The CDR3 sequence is CASSPPAAGFSGYTF. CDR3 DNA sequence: TGTGCCAGCTCACCACCGGCGGCAGGGTTCTCTGGCTACACCTTC.

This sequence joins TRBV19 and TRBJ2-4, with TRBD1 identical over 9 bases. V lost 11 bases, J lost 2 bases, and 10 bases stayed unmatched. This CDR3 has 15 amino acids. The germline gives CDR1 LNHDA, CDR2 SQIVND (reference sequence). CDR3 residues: CASGPGQGTKNIQYF. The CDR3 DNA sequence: TGTGCCTCTGGTCCAGGACAGGGGACCAAAAACATTCAGTACTTC.

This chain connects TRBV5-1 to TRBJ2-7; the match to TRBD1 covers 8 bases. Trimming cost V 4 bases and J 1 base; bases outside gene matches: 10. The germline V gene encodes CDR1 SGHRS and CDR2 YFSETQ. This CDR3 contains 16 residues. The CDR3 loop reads CASSLDVQGVSYEQYF. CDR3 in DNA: TGCGCCAGCAGCCTGGATGTACAGGGGGTTTCCTACGAGCAGTACTTC.

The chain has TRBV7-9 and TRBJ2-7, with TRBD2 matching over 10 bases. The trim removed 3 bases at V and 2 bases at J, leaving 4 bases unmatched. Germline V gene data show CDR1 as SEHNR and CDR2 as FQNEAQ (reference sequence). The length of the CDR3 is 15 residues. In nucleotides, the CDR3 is TGTGCCAGCAGCTTGGGACTAGCGAATACCTACGAGCAGTACTTC. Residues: CASSLGLANTYEQYF.

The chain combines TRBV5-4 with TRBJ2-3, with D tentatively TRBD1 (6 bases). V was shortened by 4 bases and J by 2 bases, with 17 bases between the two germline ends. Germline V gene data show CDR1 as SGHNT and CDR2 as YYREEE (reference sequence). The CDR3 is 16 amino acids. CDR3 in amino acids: CASSPPWGRTTDTQYF. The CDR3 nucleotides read TGTGCCAGCAGCCCCCCCTGGGGGCGGACCACAGATACGCAGTATTTT.

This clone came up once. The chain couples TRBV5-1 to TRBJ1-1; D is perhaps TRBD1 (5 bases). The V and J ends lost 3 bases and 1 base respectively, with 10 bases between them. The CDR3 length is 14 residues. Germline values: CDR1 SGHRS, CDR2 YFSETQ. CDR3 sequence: CASSYMTANTEAFF. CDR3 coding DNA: TGCGCCAGCAGCTATATGACAGCGAACACTGAAGCTTTCTTT.

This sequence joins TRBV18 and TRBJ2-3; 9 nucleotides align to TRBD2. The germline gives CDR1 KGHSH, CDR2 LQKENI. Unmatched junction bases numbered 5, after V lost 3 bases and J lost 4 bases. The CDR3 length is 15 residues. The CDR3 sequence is CASSPPAGGADTQYF. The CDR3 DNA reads TGTGCCAGCTCACCCCCTGCGGGAGGGGCAGATACGCAGTATTTT.

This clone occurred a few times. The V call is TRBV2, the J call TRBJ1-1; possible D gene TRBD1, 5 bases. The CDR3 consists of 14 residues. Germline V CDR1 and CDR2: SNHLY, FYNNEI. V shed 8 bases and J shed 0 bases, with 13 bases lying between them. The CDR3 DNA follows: TGTGCCAGCGGTACAGAGGACATGAACACTGAAGCTTTCTTT. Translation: CASGTEDMNTEAFF.

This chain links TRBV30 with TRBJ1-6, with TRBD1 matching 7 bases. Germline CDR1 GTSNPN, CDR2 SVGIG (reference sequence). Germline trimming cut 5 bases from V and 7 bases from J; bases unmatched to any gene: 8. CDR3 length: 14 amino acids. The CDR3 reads CAWGTGTENSPLHF. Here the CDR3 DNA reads TGTGCCTGGGGTACCGGGACAGAGAATTCACCCCTCCACTTT.

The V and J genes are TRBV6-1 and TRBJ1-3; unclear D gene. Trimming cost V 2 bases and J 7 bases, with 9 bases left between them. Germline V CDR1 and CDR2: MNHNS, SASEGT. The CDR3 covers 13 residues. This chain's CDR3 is CASSESPSNTIYF. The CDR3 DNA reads TGTGCCAGCAGTGAATCCCCCTCGAACACCATATATTTT.

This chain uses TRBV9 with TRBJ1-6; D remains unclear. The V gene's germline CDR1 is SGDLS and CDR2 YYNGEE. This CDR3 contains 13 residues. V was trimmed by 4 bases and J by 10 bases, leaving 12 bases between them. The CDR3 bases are TGTGCCAGCAGCCCCGACGGGGAGTCACCCCTCCACTTT. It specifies CASSPDGESPLHF.

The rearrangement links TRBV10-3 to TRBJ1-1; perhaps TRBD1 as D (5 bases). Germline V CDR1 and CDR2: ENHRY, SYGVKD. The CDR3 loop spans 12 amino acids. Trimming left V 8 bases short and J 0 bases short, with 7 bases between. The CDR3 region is CAIGTVNTEAFF. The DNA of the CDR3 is TGTGCCATCGGGACTGTGAACACTGAAGCTTTCTTT.

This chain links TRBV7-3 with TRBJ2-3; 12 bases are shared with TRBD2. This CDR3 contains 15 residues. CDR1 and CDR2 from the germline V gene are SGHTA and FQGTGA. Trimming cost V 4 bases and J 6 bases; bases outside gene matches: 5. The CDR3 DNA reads TGTGCCAGCAGCTCCCTAGCGGGAGGGCCGGATACGCAGTATTTT. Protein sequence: CASSSLAGGPDTQYF.

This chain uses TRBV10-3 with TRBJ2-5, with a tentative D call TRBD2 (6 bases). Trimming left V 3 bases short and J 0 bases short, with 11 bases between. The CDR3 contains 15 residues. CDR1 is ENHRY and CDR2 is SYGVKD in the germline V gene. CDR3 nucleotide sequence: TGTGCCATCAGTGATCCAGGGAGGTACCAAGAGACCCAGTACTTC. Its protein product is CAISDPGRYQETQYF.

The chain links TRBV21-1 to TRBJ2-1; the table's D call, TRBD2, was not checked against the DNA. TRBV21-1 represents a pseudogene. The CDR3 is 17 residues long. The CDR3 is CASSKDPGLPPYNEQFF. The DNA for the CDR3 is TGTGCCAGCAGCAAAGACCCGGGACTTCCACCCTACAATGAGCAGTTCTTC.

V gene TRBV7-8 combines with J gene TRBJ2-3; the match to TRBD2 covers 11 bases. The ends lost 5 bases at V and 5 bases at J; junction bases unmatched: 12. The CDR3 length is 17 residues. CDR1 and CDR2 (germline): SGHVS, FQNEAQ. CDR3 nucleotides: TGTGCCAGCAGCCGTCACGTAGCGGGAGGGCCGATAGATACGCAGTATTTT. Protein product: CASSRHVAGGPIDTQYF.

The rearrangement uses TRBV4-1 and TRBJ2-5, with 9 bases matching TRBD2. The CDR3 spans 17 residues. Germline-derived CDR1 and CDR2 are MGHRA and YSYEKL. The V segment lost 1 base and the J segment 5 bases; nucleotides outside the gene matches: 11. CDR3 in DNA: TGCGCCAGCAGCCAAGTTGGGACTACTAGCGGGTGGGAGACCCAGTACTTC. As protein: CASSQVGTTSGWETQYF.

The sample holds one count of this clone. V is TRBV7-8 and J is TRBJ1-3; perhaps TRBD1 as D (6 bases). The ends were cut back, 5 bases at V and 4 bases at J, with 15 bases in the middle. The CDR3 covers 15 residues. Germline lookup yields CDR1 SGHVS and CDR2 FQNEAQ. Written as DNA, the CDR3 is TGTGCCAGCAGCCTATCACAGGGAAGCGGAAACACCATATATTTT. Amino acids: CASSLSQGSGNTIYF.

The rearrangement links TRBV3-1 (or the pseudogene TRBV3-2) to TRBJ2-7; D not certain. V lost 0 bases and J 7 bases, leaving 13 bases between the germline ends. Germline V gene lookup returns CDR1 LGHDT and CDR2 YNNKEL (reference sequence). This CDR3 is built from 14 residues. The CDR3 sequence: CASSQDLRPGEQYF. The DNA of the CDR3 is TGTGCCAGCAGCCAAGATCTCAGGCCTGGGGAGCAGTACTTC.

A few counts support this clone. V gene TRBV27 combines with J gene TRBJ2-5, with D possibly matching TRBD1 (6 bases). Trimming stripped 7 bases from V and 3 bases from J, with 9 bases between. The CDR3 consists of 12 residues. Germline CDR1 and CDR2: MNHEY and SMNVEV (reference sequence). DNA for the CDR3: TGTGCCAGCAAGGGGGTGAAAGAGACCCAGTACTTC. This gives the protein CASKGVKETQYF.

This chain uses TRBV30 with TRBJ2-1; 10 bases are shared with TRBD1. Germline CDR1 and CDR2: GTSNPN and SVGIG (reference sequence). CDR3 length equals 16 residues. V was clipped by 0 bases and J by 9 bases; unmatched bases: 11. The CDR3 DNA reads TGTGCCTGGAGTGTAGGACAGGGGGTTTCCGGGGGTGAGCAGTTCTTC. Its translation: CAWSVGQGVSGGEQFF.

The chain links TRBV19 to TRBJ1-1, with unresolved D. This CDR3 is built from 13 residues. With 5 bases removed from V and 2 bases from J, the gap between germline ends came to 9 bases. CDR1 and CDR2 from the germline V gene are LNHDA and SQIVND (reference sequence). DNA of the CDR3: TGTGCCAGTAGTCAGGCCATTAACACTGAAGCTTTCTTT. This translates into CASSQAINTEAFF.

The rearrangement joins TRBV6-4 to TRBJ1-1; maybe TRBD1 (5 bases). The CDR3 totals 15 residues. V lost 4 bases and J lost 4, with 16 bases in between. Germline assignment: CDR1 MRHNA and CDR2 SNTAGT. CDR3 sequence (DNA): TGTGCCAGCAGTGCCGATGACCGCGGGGCCACTGAAGCTTTCTTT. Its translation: CASSADDRGATEAFF.

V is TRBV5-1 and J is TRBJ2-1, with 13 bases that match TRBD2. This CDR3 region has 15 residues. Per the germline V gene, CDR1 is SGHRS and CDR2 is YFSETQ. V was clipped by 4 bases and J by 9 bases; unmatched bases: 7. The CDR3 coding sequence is TGCGCCAGCAGCCTAGGGACTAGCGGGAAGGGTGAGCAGTTCTTC. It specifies CASSLGTSGKGEQFF.